Shown below are 20 T cell receptor beta chains from a single sample sequenced in a study of T cell repertoires in cytomegalovirus infection. One entry per CDR3 protein, called by TCRdb with MiXCR from the reads. The repertoire holds 250,000 to 300,000 distinct CDR3 sequences, with approximately 22% as singletons. No antigen is known for these receptors. The sample in question was cultured PBMCs, obtained from culture after CMV antigen stimulation. These receptor sequences come from a human donor in good health (CMV status not recorded). Some clones in this sample may be carry-over from other donors' samples.

Ten or more counts support this clonotype. The chain has TRBV6-5 and TRBJ1-4; D is undetermined. Germline V CDR1 and CDR2: MNHEY, SVGAGI. V was clipped by 2 bases and J by 0 bases, with 10 bases between them. The CDR3 consists of 16 residues. CDR3 sequence (DNA): TGTGCCAGCAGTTACGATGTAGGGTCAACTAATGAAAAACTGTTTTTT. This gives the protein CASSYDVGSTNEKLFF.

The chain joins TRBV7-2 to TRBJ1-5; the D gene is possibly TRBD1 (5 bases). Germline V gene sequence: CDR1 SGHTA, CDR2 FQGNSA. V was clipped by 5 bases and J by 4 bases, with 12 bases between them. The CDR3 has 14 amino acids. Here the CDR3 reads CASSPEGWNQPQHF. The CDR3 bases are TGTGCCAGCAGCCCAGAGGGGTGGAATCAGCCCCAGCATTTT.

This clonotype was recorded many times. The V call is TRBV7-2, the J call TRBJ1-2; no clear D. V lost 1 base, J lost 10 bases, and 19 bases lay in between. CDR3 length: 15 amino acids. In germline, CDR1 is SGHTA, CDR2 FQGNSA. The CDR3 DNA reads TGTGCCAGCAGCTTAGAGGCACACGGCTTAGGATTCTACACCTTC. This gives the protein CASSLEAHGLGFYTF.

This sequence joins TRBV2 and TRBJ2-7; D is unresolved. V was trimmed by 1 base and J by 5 bases, leaving 6 bases between them. The CDR3 contains 12 residues. Per the germline V gene, CDR1 is SNHLY and CDR2 is FYNNEI. CDR3 nucleotides: TGTGCCAGCAGTGAAGAGTCCCACGAGCAGTACTTC. As protein: CASSEESHEQYF. The full variable domain, rest sourced from reference TRBV2 and TRBJ2-7, is EPEVTQTPSHQVTQMGQEVILRCVPISNHLYFYWYRQILGQKVEFLVSFYNNEISEKSEIFDDQFSVERPDGSNFTLKIRSTKLEDSAMYFCASSEESHEQYFGPGTRLTVT.

The chain couples TRBV3-1 to TRBJ2-1; D perhaps matches TRBD1 (6 bases). The CDR3 has 20 amino acids. Trimming shortened V by 1 base and J by 4 bases, and 26 bases separated the two germline ends. The germline gives CDR1 LGHDT, CDR2 YNNKEL (reference sequence). In DNA form, the CDR3 reads TGTGCCAGCAGCCAAGGGGGTCCCGGCAGGGGCGGTTTTTGGTACAATGAGCAGTTCTTC. Translating it yields CASSQGGPGRGGFWYNEQFF.

This clonotype was counted a few times. At one of its ends the junction is not consistent with the germline gene, which may arise from a read error. The V call is TRBV7-2, the J call TRBJ2-7; 10 bases are a match to TRBD2. This CDR3 is built from 15 residues. Looked up from germline, CDR1 is SGHTA and CDR2 is FQGNSA. The CDR3 loop is CASSLAGTSDYEQYF. The CDR3 DNA sequence: TGTGCCAGCAGCCTAGCCGGGACTAGCGACTACGAGCAGTACTTC.

J is TRBJ2-2 and V is TRBV29-1; TRBD1 or TRBD2 may be the D gene (5 bases each). The germline V gene encodes CDR1 SQVTM and CDR2 ANQGSEA. Trimming removed 7 bases at V and 4 bases at J, with 19 bases between. This CDR3 spans 15 amino acids. Written as DNA, the CDR3 is TGCAGCGGACGAAGGGGCAGGGCGGGCACCGGGGAGCTGTTTTTT. It codes for CSGRRGRAGTGELFF.

This clonotype has a handful of counts. The chain has TRBV20-1 and TRBJ2-5; D possibly corresponds to TRBD1 (5 bases). The CDR3 length is 11 residues. Trimming shortened V by 3 bases and J by 5 bases, and 7 bases separated the two germline ends. Germline V gene sequence: CDR1 DFQATT, CDR2 SNEGSKA (reference sequence). The DNA of the CDR3 is TGCAGTGCTAGCCACAGGGAGACCCAGTACTTC. Translated, it gives CSASHRETQYF.

This chain joins TRBV19 and TRBJ2-5, with TRBD2 matching over 10 bases. The CDR3 sequence is 15 residues long. V lost 3 bases and J lost 5; bases outside the gene matches: 6. Germline values: CDR1 LNHDA, CDR2 SQIVND (reference sequence). CDR3 in amino acids: CASSIASGRWETQYF. The CDR3 DNA reads as TGTGCCAGTAGTATCGCTAGCGGGAGATGGGAGACCCAGTACTTC. The whole variable domain, filled in from reference TRBV19 and TRBJ2-5, reads DGGITQSPKYLFRKEGQNVTLSCEQNLNHDAMYWYRQDPGQGLRLIYYSQIVNDFQKGDIAEGYSVSREKKESFPLTVTSAQKNPTAFYLCASSIASGRWETQYFGPGTRLLVL.

Regarding this clonotype: This may be a read error, as it is one base from a much larger clone. The chain employs TRBV6-5 and TRBJ2-1; D remains unclear. Germline V gene sequence: CDR1 MNHEY, CDR2 SVGAGI. The CDR3 has 16 amino acids. The DNA of the CDR3 is TGTGCCAGCAGTTACGCGCGGACGTCTACCTCCAATGAGCAGCTCTTC. Amino acids: CASSYARTSTSNEQLF.

The table lists this clonotype with a few counts. The rearrangement joins TRBV6-6 to TRBJ2-3, with unresolved D. The CDR3 has 15 residues. Germline assignment: CDR1 MNHNY and CDR2 SVGAGI (reference sequence). With 7 bases removed from V and 0 bases from J, the gap between germline ends came to 14 bases. DNA of the CDR3: TGTGCCAGCAACCCCGGAGCAGCCAGCACAGATACGCAGTATTTT. Translating gives CASNPGAASTDTQYF.

This clonotype was observed a single time. The chain has TRBV5-5 and TRBJ1-5; possibly TRBD1 for D (6 bases). CDR1 is SGHKS and CDR2 is YYEKEE in the germline V gene (reference sequence). Between the trimmed V and J ends, which lost 0 bases and 3 bases, there was a span of 10 bases. The CDR3 runs 15 residues. CDR3 nucleotide sequence: TGTGCCAGCAGCTTGGAACAGGGAAACAATCAGCCCCAGCATTTT. This codes for CASSLEQGNNQPQHF.

This clonotype came up many times. A much larger clone differs by one base, so this may be a read error. The V gene is TRBV6-1, the J gene TRBJ1-1, with a possible D match to TRBD1 (5 bases). V lost 6 bases, J lost 0 bases, and 8 bases lay in between. The CDR3 length is 13 residues. From germline, CDR1 is MNHNS and CDR2 SASEGT. The CDR3 coding sequence is TGTGCCAGCAGCTCACAGGTGAACACTGAAGCTTTCTTT. Protein sequence: CASSSQVNTEAFF.

This clonotype was picked up a small number of times. The gene calls are TRBV7-8 and TRBJ2-2, with 8 bases aligning to TRBD2. V shed 2 bases, J shed 3 bases, and the junction held 11 bases outside the gene matches. CDR1 and CDR2 (germline): SGHVS, FQNEAQ. This CDR3 spans 18 amino acids. The CDR3 nucleotides read TGTGCCAGCAGCTTATGGAGGCGGCGGGAGGAGGACACCGGGGAGCTGTTTTTT. It specifies CASSLWRRREEDTGELFF.

This clonotype appeared a few times. The CDR3 bases are TGTGCCAGCAGCTTAGAAAGCGGGAGTGGGAATGAGCAGTTCTTC. This translates into CASSLESGSGNEQFF. J is TRBJ2-1 and V is TRBV7-2, with 8 bases fitting TRBD2. The trim removed 1 base at V and 7 bases at J, leaving 6 bases unmatched. Germline assignment: CDR1 SGHTA and CDR2 FQGNSA. This CDR3 comprises 15 residues.

The chain recombines TRBV6-5 with TRBJ2-7; 7 positions match TRBD1. V lost 10 bases to trimming and J lost 9 bases; unmatched junction nucleotides: 15. The germline V gene has CDR1 MNHEY and CDR2 SVGAGI. CDR3 length: 13 residues. Written as DNA, the CDR3 is TGTGCCACTTTCCGGGACAGAGATTCGAGGCAGTACTTC. It codes for CATFRDRDSRQYF.

This clonotype was seen ten or more times. The chain employs TRBV29-1 and TRBJ2-3, with 13 bases lining up with TRBD2. The germline V gene has CDR1 SQVTM and CDR2 ANQGSEA. The length of the CDR3 is 18 residues. The junction had 8 bases not matched to a gene; V was cut back by 2 bases and J by 0 bases. CDR3 protein: CSVEPLAGGIFSTDTQYF. The CDR3, as DNA: TGCAGCGTTGAACCACTAGCGGGAGGGATCTTTAGCACAGATACGCAGTATTTT.

This clonotype was seen a few times. This chain joins TRBV7-2 and TRBJ2-1, with 12 bases lining up with TRBD2. There are 15 residues in the CDR3. Germline CDR1 is SGHTA and CDR2 is FQGNSA. J lost 10 bases, V lost 2 bases, and 6 bases had no gene match. The CDR3 nucleotides read TGTGCCAGCAGCTTATTATCTAGCGGGAGGGGGGAGCAGTTCTTC. It is translated as CASSLLSSGRGEQFF.

The chain uses TRBV20-1 and TRBJ2-1; 9 nucleotides line up with TRBD2. The V segment lost 3 bases and the J segment 0 bases; nucleotides outside the gene matches: 6. The length of the CDR3 is 16 residues. Looked up from germline, CDR1 is DFQATT and CDR2 is SNEGSKA (reference sequence). The CDR3 sequence: CSASGAGGRSYNEQFF. The CDR3 nucleotides are TGCAGTGCTAGCGGGGCGGGAGGGCGCTCCTACAATGAGCAGTTCTTC.

This clonotype was recorded many times. The chain joins TRBV7-9 to TRBJ1-2, with 10 nucleotides matching TRBD1. Unmatched junction bases numbered 6, after V lost 5 bases and J lost 6 bases. The germline gives CDR1 SEHNR, CDR2 FQNEAQ (reference sequence). The CDR3 runs to 14 residues. CDR3 in amino acids: CASSPSGQGNGYTF. The CDR3 coding sequence is TGTGCCAGCAGCCCCTCGGGACAGGGGAATGGCTACACCTTC.